Below, one T cell receptor (beta chain) is given with its context. As yet, its antigen is unknown. The data are from a study of post-analysis software for immune sequencing data. Unique molecular identifiers had been added to the TCR beta cDNA libraries. There were about 0.95 to 11 million T cells, and 480,000 or so cDNA molecules came from them. MiXCR, run by TCRdb on the PCR reads, gives a single entry per CDR3 protein. The sample holds fewer than 900,000 distinct CDR3 sequences, 46% seen once. Study-level results: F-measure co-clustering was strong for batch-matched samples.

The TCR comes from a girl aged 10-17 years with multiple sclerosis. The material sequenced was blood.

The chain's CDR3 is CASSSATSGNIYEQYF. CDR3 nucleotides: TGCGCCAGCAGCTCGGCGACTAGCGGAAATATATACGAGCAGTACTTC. This chain joins TRBV5-1 and TRBJ2-1; 9 bases are shared with TRBD2. The DNA end favors TRBJ2-7, so the J call may be wrong. Germline V CDR1 and CDR2: SGHRS, YFSETQ. The CDR3 contains 16 residues.